This entry is about one T cell receptor beta chain. Its specificity is unknown. The record originates from a study of shared clonotypes between healthy human individuals. General study findings and limits: Since donors were few, the genetic and exposure-history diversity represented was limited.

The CDR3 has 13 residues. Germline CDR1 reads SGDLS; CDR2 reads YYNGEE. Trimming cost V 3 bases and J 1 base, with 7 bases left between them. Into CD45RA+ naive and CD45RA-negative memory subsets, the CD4+ cells were split. Genomic DNA per cell subset filled all wells of several immunoSEQ plates. The repertoire was sequenced with immunoSEQ multiplex PCR; TCRdb's copy has only in-frame clones and lacks some. The data show about 2.4 million clones, 80% to 95% seen once. The TCR was taken from a man aged 18 to 29 in good health. Some clones in this sample may be carry-over from other donors' samples. The sample consisted of naive CD4+ T cells from PBMCs. Indicated subset: CD45RA+ positively selected. The chain is built from TRBV9 and TRBJ1-1; D not certain. CDR3 sequence (DNA): TGTGCCAGCAGCGCCCGGGGGAACACTGAAGCTTTCTTT. It specifies CASSARGNTEAFF.